One sample yielded the 28 T cell receptor beta chains listed below, sequenced in a study of blood T cells in healthy people across ages (dated by TCRdb to between 2015 and 2016). Libraries were built with 5' RACE. Sequenced using an Illumina HiSeq 2500. A second 7 to 11 cycle PCR used a sample-barcoded 5' primer and a J-beta primer mix. TCRdb passed the public sequencing reads through fastp at Q25 and MiXCR, retaining productive beta sequences. Each entry merges the rows of one CDR3 protein and shows their most common DNA and genes. For this sample there are some 1.7 million distinct CDR3 sequences; about 30% appear just once. Clones ranked in the top ten supply roughly 8% of the sample. The sequenced sample was blood. These receptors were obtained from a woman under 40 in good health.

CDR3 in DNA: TGTGCCAGTCGATCGGGGGGGGGTAGCACAGATACGCAGTATTTT. It specifies CASRSGGGSTDTQYF. This chain uses TRBV19 with TRBJ2-3, with 8 bases identical to TRBD2. CDR1 LNHDA and CDR2 SQIVND come from the germline V gene (reference sequence). V was clipped by 8 bases and J by 0 bases; unmatched bases: 7. This CDR3 spans 15 amino acids. Filled out from reference TRBV19 and TRBJ2-3, the complete variable domain reads DGGITQSPKYLFRKEGQNVTLSCEQNLNHDAMYWYRQDPGQGLRLIYYSQIVNDFQKGDIAEGYSVSREKKESFPLTVTSAQKNPTAFYLCASRSGGGSTDTQYFGPGTRLTVL.

The chain uses TRBV27 and TRBJ2-1; no clear D gene. There are 16 residues in the CDR3. Germline V gives CDR1 MNHEY, CDR2 SMNVEV (reference sequence). Trimming cost V 3 bases and J 9 bases, with 21 bases left between them. For the CDR3, the DNA is TGTGCCAGCAGTTTCGAACCGGCCCCTCTTAACTTTGAGCAGTTCTTC. As protein: CASSFEPAPLNFEQFF.

The chain employs TRBV2 and TRBJ2-3; the D gene is possibly TRBD1 (5 bases). This CDR3 spans 12 amino acids. The V and J ends lost 9 bases and 3 bases respectively, with 10 bases between them. CDR1 SNHLY and CDR2 FYNNEI come from the germline V gene. CDR3 protein: CARSKGTDTQYF. CDR3 sequence (DNA): TGTGCCAGGTCCAAGGGGACAGATACGCAGTATTTT.

The rearrangement joins TRBV14 to TRBJ1-2; D gene ambiguous. Trimming stripped 5 bases from V and 5 bases from J, with 15 bases between. The germline CDR1 and CDR2 sequences are SGHDN and FVKESK. The CDR3 has 14 amino acids. The CDR3 loop is CASSSPGSGYGYTF. CDR3 bases: TGTGCCAGCAGCTCCCCGGGATCCGGGTATGGCTACACCTTC.

This clonotype was counted many times. V gene TRBV20-1 combines with J gene TRBJ2-5; 15 bases map to TRBD2. The CDR3 extends over 19 amino acids. Trimming cost V 5 bases and J 7 bases; bases outside gene matches: 20. The V gene's germline CDR1 is DFQATT and CDR2 SNEGSKA (reference sequence). The CDR3 sequence: CSAPKTGLAGGLGTSTQYF. The CDR3 region has the DNA TGCAGTGCTCCGAAAACCGGACTAGCGGGAGGGCTGGGGACTTCGACCCAGTACTTC.

The rearrangement joins TRBV6-2 or TRBV6-3 to TRBJ1-1; TRBD1 aligns across 7 bases. The V gene's germline CDR1 is MNHEY and CDR2 SVGEGT. The CDR3 contains 11 residues. Trimming at V came to 8 bases and at J to 11 bases, leaving 8 bases not matched to a gene. The CDR3 sequence is CASRTGQGAFF. Here the CDR3 DNA reads TGTGCCAGCCGGACAGGCCAGGGGGCTTTCTTT.

This clonotype appeared a few times. The rearrangement uses TRBV4-1 and TRBJ1-6; D is uncertain. The CDR3 consists of 13 residues. Trimming left V 1 base short and J 14 bases short, with 12 bases between. CDR1 and CDR2 from the germline V gene are MGHRA and YSYEKL. The CDR3 region is CASSQVPLLTLHF. The CDR3 nucleotides read TGCGCCAGCAGCCAAGTGCCCTTGCTCACCCTCCACTTT.

The V gene is TRBV25-1, the J gene TRBJ2-7; 11 positions match TRBD2. After removal of 6 bases from V and 7 bases from J, the junction contained 14 bases not matched to a gene. CDR3 length equals 16 residues. From germline, CDR1 is MGHDK and CDR2 SYGVNS. This chain's CDR3 is CASSNPTSGSGGEQYF. Here the CDR3 DNA reads TGTGCCAGCAGCAACCCCACTAGCGGGAGTGGTGGTGAGCAGTACTTC.

This clonotype appeared a few times. The chain uses TRBV9 and TRBJ2-3, with D perhaps matching TRBD2 (5 bases). CDR3 length equals 14 residues. V was trimmed by 3 bases and J by 0 bases, leaving 8 bases between them. Germline CDR1 and CDR2: SGDLS and YYNGEE. CDR3 sequence reads: CASSARESTDTQYF. In DNA, the CDR3 is TGTGCCAGCAGCGCCCGGGAAAGCACAGATACGCAGTATTTT.

The chain links TRBV27 to TRBJ2-1, with unresolved D. Germline V gene data show CDR1 as MNHEY and CDR2 as SMNVEV (reference sequence). V was shortened by 1 base and J by 9 bases, with 10 bases between the two germline ends. The CDR3 contains 13 residues. For the CDR3, the DNA is TGTGCCAGCAGTTTATGGCTGGGAAGTGAGCAGTTCTTC. This sequence encodes CASSLWLGSEQFF.

This chain joins TRBV27 and TRBJ2-1; 9 nucleotides align to TRBD2. The length of the CDR3 is 15 residues. Germline-derived CDR1 and CDR2 are MNHEY and SMNVEV (reference sequence). V dropped 5 bases and J dropped 8; count of bases not matched to a gene: 10. The CDR3 region is CASSGLAGNTDEQFF. CDR3 nucleotides: TGTGCCAGCAGTGGGCTAGCGGGAAACACGGATGAGCAGTTCTTC.

This chain joins TRBV20-1 and TRBJ2-2; 7 positions agree with TRBD1. J was trimmed by 5 bases and V by 3 bases; bases with no gene match: 3. Germline lookup yields CDR1 DFQATT and CDR2 SNEGSKA (reference sequence). The CDR3 is 13 residues long. CDR3 amino acids: CSASQQGTGELFF. DNA of the CDR3: TGCAGTGCTAGTCAACAGGGGACCGGGGAGCTGTTTTTT.

This clonotype has only a few counts. The chain employs TRBV20-1 and TRBJ2-1; 8 bases align to TRBD2. The trim removed 0 bases at V and 10 bases at J, leaving 11 bases unmatched. The CDR3 contains 15 residues. The germline V gene has CDR1 DFQATT and CDR2 SNEGSKA (reference sequence). CDR3 in amino acids: CSARDFRGGQLEQFF. The CDR3 DNA sequence: TGCAGTGCTAGAGACTTCCGGGGGGGACAATTAGAGCAGTTCTTC.

The chain uses TRBV9 and TRBJ1-3; 7 bases line up with TRBD1. Germline V gene data show CDR1 as SGDLS and CDR2 as YYNGEE. Trimming removed 3 bases from V and 8 bases from J; junction bases left unmatched: 11. This CDR3 region has 15 residues. The chain's CDR3 is CASSGRQGLPDTIYF. The CDR3 nucleotides are TGTGCCAGCAGCGGTAGACAGGGCTTACCTGACACCATATATTTT.

This chain uses TRBV2 with TRBJ1-1; TRBD1 might be the D (5 bases). This CDR3 region has 10 residues. V dropped 8 bases and J dropped 13 bases, with 14 bases sitting between them. Germline V CDR1 and CDR2: SNHLY, FYNNEI. The CDR3 DNA reads as TGTGCCAGCGGGACCGCAACTGTTTTCTTT. Translated, it gives CASGTATVFF.

This clonotype was observed a handful of times. The V gene is TRBV7-2, the J gene TRBJ2-3; TRBD2 matches 9 bases. Germline assignment: CDR1 SGHTA and CDR2 FQGNSA. The V gene end was trimmed by 5 bases and the J gene end by 0 bases; junction bases not matched to a gene: 9. CDR3 length: 17 residues. The CDR3 DNA follows: TGTGCCAGCAGCCCCCGGGGAGCGGGAGGCAGCACAGATACGCAGTATTTT. Protein sequence: CASSPRGAGGSTDTQYF.

The J gene is TRBJ2-5, the V gene TRBV28; D is undetermined. The CDR3 has 13 amino acids. CDR1 and CDR2 (germline): MDHEN, SYDVKM. Deletions cut 5 bases from V and 4 bases from J, with 11 bases between. The CDR3 is CASSTVDPETQYF. As DNA, the CDR3 is TGTGCCAGCAGTACCGTGGACCCAGAGACCCAGTACTTC.

This chain's CDR3 is CASSLEVGRDYEQYF. The CDR3 region has the DNA TGTGCCAGCAGCTTAGAAGTAGGAAGGGACTACGAGCAGTACTTC. The chain joins TRBV11-2 to TRBJ2-5; D unclear. The J call may be in error: the DNA end matches TRBJ2-7 better. Germline CDR1 and CDR2: SGHAT and FQNNGV. The CDR3 extends over 15 amino acids.

In its sample, this clonotype was seen once. The rearrangement joins TRBV4-1 to TRBJ1-1; TRBD1 is a possible D gene (6 bases). CDR3 size: 13 residues. The ends were cut back, 0 bases at V and 8 bases at J, with 10 bases in the middle. CDR1 and CDR2 from the germline V gene are MGHRA and YSYEKL. The DNA for the CDR3 is TGCGCCAGCAGCCAAGATGGAACAGGGGAAGCTTTCTTT. Translated: CASSQDGTGEAFF.

The chain recombines TRBV27 with TRBJ1-5, with a possible D match to TRBD1 (5 bases). V lost 5 bases, J lost 2 bases, and 16 bases lay in between. The CDR3 is 16 residues long. Germline V lookup: CDR1 MNHEY, CDR2 SMNVEV (reference sequence). The DNA for the CDR3 is TGTGCCAGCAGTCTAGGGTCAGGGTCGGGCAATCAGCCCCAGCATTTT. It translates to CASSLGSGSGNQPQHF.

This clonotype has more than one count but fewer than ten. The CDR3 DNA reads as TGTGCCAGCAGCTTACGTCAACAGGGCTACACCGGGGAGCTGTTTTTT. Protein: CASSLRQQGYTGELFF. The gene calls are TRBV7-6 and TRBJ2-2; D perhaps matches TRBD1 (6 bases). Germline CDR1 reads SGHVS; CDR2 reads FNYEAQ. V lost 2 bases and J lost 3, with 13 bases in between. The CDR3 loop spans 16 amino acids.

This clonotype was counted a few times. V gene TRBV9 combines with J gene TRBJ2-1, with 11 bases matching TRBD2. This CDR3 region has 19 residues. V shed 2 bases and J 8 bases; nucleotides not matched to a gene: 18. CDR1 and CDR2 from the germline V gene are SGDLS and YYNGEE. CDR3 nucleotides: TGTGCCAGCAGCGTTTTGGGACTAGCGGAACCGCTTTTTAGGGATGAGCAGTTCTTC. Its protein product is CASSVLGLAEPLFRDEQFF. The variable domain in full, with the rest retrieved from reference TRBV9 and TRBJ2-1, is DSGVTQTPKHLITATGQRVTLRCSPRSGDLSVYWYQQSLDQGLQFLIQYYNGEERAKGNILERFSAQQFPDLHSELNLSSLELGDSALYFCASSVLGLAEPLFRDEQFFGPGTRLTVL.

This clonotype was observed a few times. The chain recombines TRBV4-1 with TRBJ1-2; 9 bases are shared with TRBD1. Germline V lookup: CDR1 MGHRA, CDR2 YSYEKL. This CDR3 is 15 amino acids long. V shed 3 bases, J shed 5 bases, and the junction held 7 bases outside the gene matches. The CDR3 loop reads CASSQVGQGKYGYTF. The CDR3 region has the DNA TGCGCCAGCAGCCAGGTTGGACAGGGGAAATATGGCTACACCTTC.

V and J are TRBV30 and TRBJ2-5, with 7 bases lining up with TRBD2. The J segment lost 1 base and the V segment lost 0 bases, leaving 5 bases of the junction unmatched. This CDR3 contains 15 residues. The V gene's germline CDR1 is GTSNPN and CDR2 SVGIG (reference sequence). The CDR3 loop is CAWSVGGSGQETQYF. The CDR3 DNA is TGTGCCTGGAGTGTGGGCGGGAGCGGCCAAGAGACCCAGTACTTC.

The J gene is TRBJ2-5, the V gene TRBV5-5, with 11 bases aligning to TRBD2. The germline gives CDR1 SGHKS, CDR2 YYEKEE (reference sequence). The CDR3 extends over 15 amino acids. The V gene end was trimmed by 5 bases and the J gene end by 7 bases; junction bases not matched to a gene: 10. CDR3 nucleotide sequence: TGTGCCAGCAGTTCTACTAGCGGGGGCTGGGGGACCCAGTACTTC. Its protein is CASSSTSGGWGTQYF.

This chain joins TRBV5-1 and TRBJ1-1; TRBD1 is a possible D gene (5 bases). The V and J ends lost 4 bases and 1 base respectively, with 11 bases between them. Looked up from germline, CDR1 is SGHRS and CDR2 is YFSETQ. This CDR3 spans 14 amino acids. This chain's CDR3 is CASSRLGGNTEAFF. In DNA form, the CDR3 reads TGCGCCAGCAGCCGCCTTGGGGGGAACACTGAAGCTTTCTTT.

The chain employs TRBV5-1 and TRBJ2-1; 9 nucleotides line up with TRBD2. V lost 1 base to trimming and J lost 4 bases; unmatched junction nucleotides: 9. The CDR3 totals 17 residues. Germline-derived CDR1 and CDR2 are SGHRS and YFSETQ. CDR3 sequence (DNA): TGCGCCAGCAGCTTGCTTGCGGCGGGGGGGCAATACAATGAGCAGTTCTTC. Residues: CASSLLAAGGQYNEQFF.

Note on this clonotype: A junction end diverges from the germline sequence, so it may reflect a read error. V usage is TRBV6-2 or TRBV6-3 and J usage is TRBJ2-6, with TRBD1 as a possible D gene (5 bases). The CDR3 contains 14 residues. Germline V gene lookup returns CDR1 MNHEY and CDR2 SVGEGT. The CDR3: CASALGPGANVPTF. The CDR3 DNA is TGTGCCAGCGCTCTGGGGCCTGGGGCCAACGTCCCGACTTTC.